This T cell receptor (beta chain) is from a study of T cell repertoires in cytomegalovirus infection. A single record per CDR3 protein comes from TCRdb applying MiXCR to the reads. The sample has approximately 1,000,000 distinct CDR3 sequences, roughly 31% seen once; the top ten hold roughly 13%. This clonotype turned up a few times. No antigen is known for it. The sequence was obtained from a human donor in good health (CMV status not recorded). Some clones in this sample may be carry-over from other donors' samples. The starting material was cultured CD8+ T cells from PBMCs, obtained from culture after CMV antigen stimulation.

As DNA, the CDR3 is TGCGCCAGCAGCCAGGGGCTTTCCGGGACAAATGGCTACACCTTC. Translating it yields CASSQGLSGTNGYTF. The chain recombines TRBV4-3 with TRBJ1-2; a weak D match, TRBD1 (6 bases). V was pared by 3 bases and J by 6 bases, with 17 bases between. The CDR3 is made up of 15 amino acids. Germline CDR1 and CDR2: LGHNA and YSLEER.